Below are 12 T cell receptor beta chains sequenced from a single sample in a study of long-term antiretroviral therapy in people with HIV (dated by TCRdb to 2022 to 2024). The immunoSEQ hsTCRB v3.0 assay was used at survey level resolution to sequence the TRB variable region. Not all clones reach the TCRdb copy of this immuneACCESS table, which keeps in-frame sequences only. Checked studies attribute under half of the gap to unresolved V genes and leave the rest unexplained. The sample table holds 20,000 to 25,000 clones, of which roughly four fifths were seen once. The top ten clones comprise around 19% of the sample. The sample was unsorted PBMCs, taken 0.5 years before starting antiretroviral therapy. These receptors were collected from a man aged 35 to 55 with HIV.

The V gene is TRBV6-5, the J gene TRBJ2-7; unclear D gene. The length of the CDR3 is 14 residues. V dropped 0 bases and J dropped 3 bases, with 9 bases sitting between them. The germline V gene encodes CDR1 MNHEY and CDR2 SVGAGI. CDR3 sequence reads: CASSYSSPGYEQYF. CDR3 nucleotide sequence: TGTGCCAGCAGTTACTCTTCCCCGGGCTACGAGCAGTACTTC.

The chain is built from TRBV7-2 and TRBJ2-2; no clear D gene. Trimming took 3 bases from V and 6 from J, leaving 11 bases between them. The CDR3 sequence is 14 residues long. Germline lookup yields CDR1 SGHTA and CDR2 FQGNSA. For the CDR3, the DNA is TGTGCCAGCAGCTTTACTCAGAGGCCCGGGGAGCTGTTTTTT. Its protein is CASSFTQRPGELFF.

The gene calls are TRBV7-2 and TRBJ2-3; unclear D gene. V was shortened by 5 bases and J by 5 bases, with 8 bases between the two germline ends. Germline V gene data show CDR1 as SGHTA and CDR2 as FQGNSA. CDR3 size: 12 residues. In DNA, the CDR3 is TGTGCCAGCAGCGCCATTGGAGATACGCAGTATTTT. Protein product: CASSAIGDTQYF.

This clone has only a few counts. The rearrangement links TRBV19 to TRBJ1-1; unclear D gene. V lost 8 bases and J lost 1, with 11 bases in between. The CDR3 runs 13 residues. CDR1 LNHDA and CDR2 SQIVND come from the germline V gene (reference sequence). The CDR3 region has the DNA TGTGCCAGTCTCCCCTCGGAGAACACTGAAGCTTTCTTT. Amino acid sequence: CASLPSENTEAFF. Full variable domain (outside the CDR3, taken from reference TRBV19 and TRBJ1-1): DGGITQSPKYLFRKEGQNVTLSCEQNLNHDAMYWYRQDPGQGLRLIYYSQIVNDFQKGDIAEGYSVSREKKESFPLTVTSAQKNPTAFYLCASLPSENTEAFFGQGTRLTVV.

CDR3 residues: CASSLAGSGEQFF. For the CDR3, the DNA is TGTGCCAGCAGCTTAGCAGGGAGCGGTGAGCAGTTCTTC. This chain uses TRBV13 with TRBJ2-1; TRBD1 or TRBD2 may be the D gene (5 bases each). This CDR3 contains 13 residues. Per germline, CDR1 PRHDT and CDR2 FYEKMQ (reference sequence). V lost 1 base, J lost 9 bases, and 10 bases lay in between.

The V gene is TRBV9, the J gene TRBJ1-5; TRBD1 matches at 10 bases. The length of the CDR3 is 14 residues. With V trimmed by 4 bases and J by 5 bases, 3 bases remained unmatched. Germline V gene lookup returns CDR1 SGDLS and CDR2 YYNGEE. The CDR3 bases are TGTGCCAGCAGCCGACAGGGGGCGGATCAGCCCCAGCATTTT. Protein product: CASSRQGADQPQHF. Complete variable domain (other parts from reference TRBV9 and TRBJ1-5): DSGVTQTPKHLITATGQRVTLRCSPRSGDLSVYWYQQSLDQGLQFLIQYYNGEERAKGNILERFSAQQFPDLHSELNLSSLELGDSALYFCASSRQGADQPQHFGDGTRLSIL.

This chain joins TRBV28 and TRBJ1-2; D may be TRBD1 (5 bases). V lost 6 bases and J 7 bases, leaving 15 bases between the germline ends. Germline-derived CDR1 and CDR2 are MDHEN and SYDVKM. This CDR3 has 13 amino acids. CDR3 amino acids: CASSHDGASGYTF. The CDR3 nucleotides are TGTGCCAGCAGCCACGACGGGGCCAGTGGCTACACCTTC.

The V gene is TRBV18, the J gene TRBJ2-7; D is perhaps TRBD1 or TRBD2 (5 bases each). Trimming cost V 3 bases and J 5 bases, with 11 bases left between them. The CDR3 length is 13 residues. Germline CDR1 KGHSH, CDR2 LQKENI. Here the CDR3 reads CASSPLGVHEQYF. The CDR3 bases are TGTGCCAGCTCACCCCTGGGGGTTCACGAGCAGTACTTC.

This clone was seen more than once but under ten times. A read error may account for a junction end that differs from germline. The chain joins TRBV13 to TRBJ2-1; tentatively, D is TRBD1 (5 bases). Germline lookup yields CDR1 PRHDT and CDR2 FYEKMQ (reference sequence). This CDR3 has 13 residues. The CDR3: CASSREEIGDGIF. CDR3 nucleotide sequence: TGTGCCAGCAGCCGCGAAGAGATAGGGGATGGGATCTTC. The variable domain in full, completed from reference TRBV13 and TRBJ2-1, reads AAGVIQSPRHLIKEKRETATLKCYPIPRHDTVYWYQQGPGQDPQFLISFYEKMQSDKGSIPDRFSAQQFSDYHSELNMSSLELGDSALYFCASSREEIGDGIFGPGTRLTVL.

This clone turned up a few times. The chain links TRBV6-6 to TRBJ2-2; 10 bases are a match to TRBD1. Germline V gene data show CDR1 as MNHNY and CDR2 as SVGAGI (reference sequence). The CDR3 is 14 residues long. V gave up 9 bases and J gave up 7 bases; unmatched junction bases: 8. The CDR3 DNA follows: TGTGCCAGTCATAGACAGGGGGCAGACGGGGAGCTGTTTTTT. Residues: CASHRQGADGELFF.

The CDR3 DNA is TGTGCCAGCAGCTTAGGAAGGGGGCCTATCTTGTTTTTT. This gives the protein CASSLGRGPILFF. V gene TRBV11-2 combines with J gene TRBJ1-4; 7 bases line up with TRBD1. Germline V lookup: CDR1 SGHAT, CDR2 FQNNGV. There are 13 residues in the CDR3. After removal of 1 base from V and 15 bases from J, the junction contained 8 bases not matched to a gene.

The chain carries TRBV5-1 and TRBJ1-2; D is possibly TRBD1 (6 bases). The CDR3 totals 17 residues. Germline assignment: CDR1 SGHRS and CDR2 YFSETQ. V was trimmed by 0 bases and J by 6 bases, leaving 21 bases between them. The CDR3 nucleotides read TGCGCCAGCAGCTTGGAGGCCCTGTCGGGGGGCGTAGATGGCTACACCTTC. This translates into CASSLEALSGGVDGYTF. The whole variable domain, remainder taken from reference TRBV5-1 and TRBJ1-2, is KAGVTQTPRYLIKTRGQQVTLSCSPISGHRSVSWYQQTPGQGLQFLFEYFSETQRNKGNFPGRFSGRQFSNSRSEMNVSTLELGDSALYLCASSLEALSGGVDGYTFGSGTRLTVV.